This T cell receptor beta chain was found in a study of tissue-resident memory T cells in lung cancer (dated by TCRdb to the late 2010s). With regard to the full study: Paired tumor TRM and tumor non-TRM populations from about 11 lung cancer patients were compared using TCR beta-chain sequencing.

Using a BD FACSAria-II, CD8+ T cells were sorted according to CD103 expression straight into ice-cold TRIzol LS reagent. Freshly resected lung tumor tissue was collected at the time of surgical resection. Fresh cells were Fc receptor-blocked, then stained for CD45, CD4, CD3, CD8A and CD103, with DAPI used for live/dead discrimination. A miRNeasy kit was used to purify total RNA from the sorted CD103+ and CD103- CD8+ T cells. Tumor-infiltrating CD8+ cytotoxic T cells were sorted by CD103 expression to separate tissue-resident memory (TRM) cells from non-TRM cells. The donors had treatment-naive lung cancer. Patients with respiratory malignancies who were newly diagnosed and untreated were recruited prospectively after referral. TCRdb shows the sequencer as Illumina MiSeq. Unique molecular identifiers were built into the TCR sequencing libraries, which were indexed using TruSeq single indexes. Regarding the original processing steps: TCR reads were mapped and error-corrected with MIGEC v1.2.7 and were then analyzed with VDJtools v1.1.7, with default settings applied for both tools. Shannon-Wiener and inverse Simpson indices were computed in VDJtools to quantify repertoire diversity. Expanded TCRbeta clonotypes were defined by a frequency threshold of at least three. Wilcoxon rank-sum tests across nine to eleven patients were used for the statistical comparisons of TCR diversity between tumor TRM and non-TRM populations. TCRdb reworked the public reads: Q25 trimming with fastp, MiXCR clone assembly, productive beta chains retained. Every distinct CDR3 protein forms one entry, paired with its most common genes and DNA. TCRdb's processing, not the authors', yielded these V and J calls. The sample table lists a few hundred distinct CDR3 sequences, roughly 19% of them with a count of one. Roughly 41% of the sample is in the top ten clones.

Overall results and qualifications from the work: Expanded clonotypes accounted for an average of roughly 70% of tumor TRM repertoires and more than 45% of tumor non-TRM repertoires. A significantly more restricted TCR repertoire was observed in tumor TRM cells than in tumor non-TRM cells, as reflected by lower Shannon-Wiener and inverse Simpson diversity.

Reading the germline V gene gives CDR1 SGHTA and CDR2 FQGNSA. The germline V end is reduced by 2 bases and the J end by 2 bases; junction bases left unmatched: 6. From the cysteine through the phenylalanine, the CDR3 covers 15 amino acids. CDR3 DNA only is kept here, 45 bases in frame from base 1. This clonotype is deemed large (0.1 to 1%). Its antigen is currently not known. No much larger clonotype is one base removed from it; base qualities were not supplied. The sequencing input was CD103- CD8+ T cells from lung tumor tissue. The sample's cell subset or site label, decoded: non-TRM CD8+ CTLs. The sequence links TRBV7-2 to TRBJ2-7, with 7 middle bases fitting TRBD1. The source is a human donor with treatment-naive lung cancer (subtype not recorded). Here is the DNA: TGTGCCAGCAGCTTAACAGGGACAGCTACCTACGAGCAGTACTTC. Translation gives CASSLTGTATYEQYF. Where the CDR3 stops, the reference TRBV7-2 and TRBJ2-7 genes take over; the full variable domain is GAGVSQSPSNKVTEKGKDVELRCDPISGHTALYWYRQSLGQGLEFLIYFQGNSAPDKSGLPSDRFSAERTGGSVSTLTIQRTQQEDSAVYLCASSLTGTATYEQYFGPGTRLTVT.